The 24 T cell receptor beta chains reported below all come from one sample, sequenced in a study of T cell repertoires in cytomegalovirus infection (dated by TCRdb to 2018 to 2020). The sample's treatment or condition label, in plain terms: in vitro stimulation with specific CMV peptide epitopes to enrich CMV-specific T cells. TCRdb shows the sequencer as Illumina HiSeq 1500. TCRdb took the public reads, trimmed them with fastp at Q25, ran MiXCR for clone calling and kept in-frame beta chains. Under each unique CDR3 protein, matching rows form one entry showing the most common genes and DNA. Across this sample there are roughly 500,000 distinct CDR3 sequences, with 40% to 50% seen only once. The ten largest clones represent around 45% of the sample. Their specific antigens are unknown. Sequencing was performed on cultured PBMCs, taken from culture after CMV antigen stimulation. Receptors originate from a human donor in good health (CMV status not recorded). Some clones in this sample may be carry-over from other donors' samples.

This clonotype has a count of ten or more. The J gene is TRBJ2-2, the V gene TRBV7-8; 11 bases match TRBD2. The trim removed 3 bases at V and 7 bases at J, leaving 4 bases unmatched. Germline-derived CDR1 and CDR2 are SGHVS and FQNEAQ. This CDR3 spans 15 amino acids. CDR3 protein: CASSFGTSGVGELFF. For the CDR3, the DNA is TGTGCCAGCAGCTTCGGGACTAGCGGAGTCGGGGAGCTGTTTTTT.

The chain links TRBV19 to TRBJ1-5, with unresolved D. V lost 1 base and J lost 3, with 10 bases in between. Germline loops: CDR1 LNHDA, CDR2 SQIVND (reference sequence). The CDR3 is 15 residues long. CDR3 sequence reads: CASSIVVAVNQPQHF. In DNA, the CDR3 is TGTGCCAGTAGTATAGTAGTGGCAGTCAATCAGCCCCAGCATTTT.

The gene calls are TRBV6-1 and TRBJ1-3; unclear D gene. Germline assignment: CDR1 MNHNS and CDR2 SASEGT. CDR3 length equals 16 residues. Trimming took 9 bases from V and 3 from J, leaving 21 bases between them. DNA for the CDR3: TGTGCCAGTACCTCGGACCCGTCACTCTTTGGAAACACCATATATTTT. Protein sequence: CASTSDPSLFGNTIYF.

The V and J genes are TRBV18 and TRBJ1-5; D remains unclear. Germline V gene data show CDR1 as KGHSH and CDR2 as LQKENI. V lost 2 bases to trimming and J lost 4 bases, with 9 bases between them. There are 14 residues in the CDR3. This CDR3 reads CASSPSTPNQPQHF. CDR3 DNA: TGTGCCAGCTCACCATCGACACCTAATCAGCCCCAGCATTTT.

This clonotype showed up just a few times. The gene calls are TRBV7-2 and TRBJ2-5; TRBD1 aligns across 10 bases. This CDR3 region has 15 residues. J was trimmed by 6 bases and V by 1 base; bases with no gene match: 5. Germline values: CDR1 SGHTA, CDR2 FQGNSA. The CDR3 here is CASSLEGQGSKTQYF. The DNA of the CDR3 is TGTGCCAGCAGCTTAGAGGGACAGGGGTCGAAGACCCAGTACTTC.

As DNA, the CDR3 is TGCAGTGCTAGGATGGGGGGGCCGAGCGGGGGGCAGTACTTC. The encoded protein is CSARMGGPSGGQYF. This chain uses TRBV20-1 with TRBJ2-7; 8 positions match TRBD2. CDR3 length: 14 amino acids. Germline V gene lookup returns CDR1 DFQATT and CDR2 SNEGSKA (reference sequence). J was trimmed by 9 bases and V by 3 bases; bases with no gene match: 13.

This chain links TRBV7-2 with TRBJ2-5; D may match TRBD1 or TRBD2 (5 bases each). Germline V CDR1 and CDR2: SGHTA, FQGNSA. The ends were cut back, 5 bases at V and 3 bases at J, with 13 bases in the middle. This CDR3 is built from 14 residues. The CDR3 sequence is CASSLFGAEETQYF. CDR3 coding DNA: TGTGCCAGCAGCCTCTTCGGGGCGGAAGAGACCCAGTACTTC.

J is TRBJ1-1 and V is TRBV6-5, with D tentatively TRBD1 (5 bases). From germline, CDR1 is MNHEY and CDR2 SVGAGI. Trimming cost V 7 bases and J 11 bases, with 11 bases left between them. The CDR3 loop spans 10 amino acids. CDR3 protein: CASMGLRAFF. CDR3 coding DNA: TGTGCCAGCATGGGACTCCGGGCTTTCTTT.

The chain carries TRBV20-1 and TRBJ2-1; 10 bases are a match to TRBD2. V gave up 1 base and J gave up 5 bases; unmatched junction bases: 5. The CDR3 is 15 residues long. Germline assignment: CDR1 DFQATT and CDR2 SNEGSKA (reference sequence). The CDR3 DNA is TGCAGTGCTAGAGGCGGACTAGCGGTCCACAATGAGCAGTTCTTC. Translated, it gives CSARGGLAVHNEQFF.

The sample holds many counts of this clonotype. This chain links TRBV7-2 with TRBJ1-3; tentatively, D is TRBD1 (6 bases). Germline V gene sequence: CDR1 SGHTA, CDR2 FQGNSA. This CDR3 spans 16 amino acids. V gave up 5 bases and J gave up 7 bases, with 21 bases separating them. The CDR3 is CASSQGPIFGGNTIYF. As DNA, the CDR3 is TGTGCCAGCAGCCAGGGGCCCATTTTCGGTGGGAACACCATATATTTT.

This clonotype was counted between two and nine times. The chain has TRBV7-2 and TRBJ2-7; D not resolved. The CDR3 extends over 12 amino acids. The V and J ends lost 3 bases and 5 bases respectively, with 8 bases between them. Germline V gene sequence: CDR1 SGHTA, CDR2 FQGNSA. In DNA form, the CDR3 reads TGTGCCAGCAGCTTTGGGTGGGACGAGCAGTACTTC. It encodes CASSFGWDEQYF.

The gene calls are TRBV2 and TRBJ2-2; no clear D gene. The germline V gene encodes CDR1 SNHLY and CDR2 FYNNEI. V shed 5 bases and J shed 6 bases, with 13 bases lying between them. The CDR3 is 14 amino acids. CDR3 DNA sequence: TGTGCCAGCAGTCCGATGACTTCGGCCGGGGAGCTGTTTTTT. It specifies CASSPMTSAGELFF.

Ten or more counts support this clonotype. The CDR3 coding sequence is TGTGCCAGCTATTGGGGGGTCACCGGGGAGCTGTTTTTT. This codes for CASYWGVTGELFF. The rearrangement joins TRBV7-2 to TRBJ2-2, with a possible D match to TRBD2 (6 bases). The germline gives CDR1 SGHTA, CDR2 FQGNSA. The length of the CDR3 is 13 residues. Trimming removed 8 bases from V and 4 bases from J, with 11 bases in between.

The chain joins TRBV27 to TRBJ1-4; 7 bases agree with TRBD1. Trimming at V came to 6 bases and at J to 3 bases, leaving 4 bases not matched to a gene. This CDR3 is built from 14 residues. The germline V gene has CDR1 MNHEY and CDR2 SMNVEV (reference sequence). CDR3 DNA: TGTGCCAGCAGCTACAGGGGCCCTAATGAAAAACTGTTTTTT. Translating it yields CASSYRGPNEKLFF.

A few counts support this clonotype. This chain joins TRBV7-2 and TRBJ2-1; D uncertain. The CDR3 extends over 13 amino acids. Per germline, CDR1 SGHTA and CDR2 FQGNSA. With 5 bases removed from V and 4 bases from J, the gap between germline ends came to 9 bases. CDR3 region: CASSMGPYNEQFF. DNA of the CDR3: TGTGCCAGCAGCATGGGTCCGTACAATGAGCAGTTCTTC.

The genes are TRBV6-1 and TRBJ1-5; D ambiguous. The length of the CDR3 is 14 residues. The germline gives CDR1 MNHNS, CDR2 SASEGT. V was shortened by 4 bases and J by 0 bases, with 7 bases between the two germline ends. For the CDR3, the DNA is TGTGCCAGCAGTGCAGCGTATAGCAATCAGCCCCAGCATTTT. Its translation is CASSAAYSNQPQHF.

The chain has TRBV12-3 or TRBV12-4 and TRBJ1-6; D remains unclear. The length of the CDR3 is 12 residues. V was pared by 4 bases and J by 10 bases, with 8 bases between. The CDR3 nucleotides read TGTGCCAGCAGTTCCCATGGGTCACCCCTCCACTTT. Amino acids: CASSSHGSPLHF.

The V call is TRBV12-5, the J call TRBJ2-3, with 9 bases lining up with TRBD2. The length of the CDR3 is 22 residues. V gave up 0 bases and J gave up 0 bases; unmatched junction bases: 19. CDR1 and CDR2 (germline): LGHNT, FRNRAP. DNA for the CDR3: TGTGCTAGTGGTTTGGTAATCCCCTGCGGGATAGCGGGGGTCTTTAGCACAGATACGCAGTATTTT. Residues: CASGLVIPCGIAGVFSTDTQYF. The whole variable domain, remainder taken from reference TRBV12-5 and TRBJ2-3, is DARVTQTPRHKVTEMGQEVTMRCQPILGHNTVFWYRQTMMQGLELLAYFRNRAPLDDSGMPKDRFSAEMPDATLATLKIQPSEPRDSAVYFCASGLVIPCGIAGVFSTDTQYFGPGTRLTVL.

This chain joins TRBV6-5 and TRBJ2-7; D perhaps matches TRBD2 (6 bases). V was trimmed by 4 bases and J by 4 bases, leaving 11 bases between them. The CDR3 spans 13 residues. CDR1 and CDR2 (germline): MNHEY, SVGAGI. CDR3 DNA: TGTGCCAGCAGTTTGGACTATATGTACGAGCAGTACTTC. It yields the protein CASSLDYMYEQYF.

This clonotype was observed many times. The chain has TRBV7-2 and TRBJ1-6; TRBD1 matches 10 bases. The germline CDR1 and CDR2 sequences are SGHTA and FQGNSA. This CDR3 is 15 amino acids long. V lost 6 bases and J lost 9; bases outside the gene matches: 8. CDR3 coding DNA: TGTGCCAGCAGTCCTTTGGGGACAGGGGTTTCACCCCTCCACTTT. It yields the protein CASSPLGTGVSPLHF. Supplemented by reference TRBV7-2 and TRBJ1-6, the full variable domain reads GAGVSQSPSNKVTEKGKDVELRCDPISGHTALYWYRQSLGQGLEFLIYFQGNSAPDKSGLPSDRFSAERTGGSVSTLTIQRTQQEDSAVYLCASSPLGTGVSPLHFGNGTRLTVT.

This chain uses TRBV12-3 or TRBV12-4 with TRBJ2-5; either TRBD1 or TRBD2 may fit D (5 bases each). V lost 6 bases and J 4 bases, leaving 12 bases between the germline ends. The CDR3 runs 13 residues. This CDR3 reads CASSRDGVETQYF. CDR3 bases: TGTGCCAGCAGCAGGGACGGGGTAGAGACCCAGTACTTC.

J is TRBJ1-1 and V is TRBV19, with 7 positions matching TRBD1. The CDR3 consists of 14 residues. Losses at the gene ends were 6 bases for V and 3 bases for J; bases not matched to a gene: 7. The germline gives CDR1 LNHDA, CDR2 SQIVND (reference sequence). In DNA form, the CDR3 reads TGTGCCAGTAGCGACAGGGCCCTAGACACTGAAGCTTTCTTT. It codes for CASSDRALDTEAFF.

The V call is TRBV12-3 or TRBV12-4, the J call TRBJ2-7; 7 positions agree with TRBD1. This CDR3 comprises 14 residues. Unmatched junction bases numbered 4, after V lost 3 bases and J lost 2 bases. The CDR3: CASSFDRAPYEQYF. In nucleotides, the CDR3 is TGTGCCAGCAGTTTTGACAGGGCGCCCTACGAGCAGTACTTC.

This rearrangement joins TRBV7-8 to TRBJ2-3, with a possible D match to TRBD2 (5 bases). CDR1 is SGHVS, CDR2 FQNEAQ, per germline. V lost 1 base and J lost 2, with 16 bases in between. This CDR3 region has 17 residues. Here the CDR3 DNA reads TGTGCCAGCAGCTTAGGGCGCGCGGGCAGAATCACAGATACGCAGTATTTT. Amino acid sequence: CASSLGRAGRITDTQYF. Full variable domain (remainder filled in from reference TRBV7-8 and TRBJ2-3): GAGVSQSPRYKVAKRGQDVALRCDPISGHVSLFWYQQALGQGPEFLTYFQNEAQLDKSGLPSDRFFAERPEGSVSTLKIQRTQQEDSAVYLCASSLGRAGRITDTQYFGPGTRLTVL.